The 17 T cell receptor beta chains in this list originate from one sample, sequenced in a study of cytomegalovirus exposure and HLA in healthy donors. Both 60 Vbeta primers and 13 Jbeta primers went into the PCR. Method: immunoSEQ multiplex PCR; TCRdb's copy keeps in-frame clones and lacks some. The table shows roughly 150,000 clones, with under 85% occurring only once. The sequenced sample was PBMCs. The receptors come from a woman younger than 30 in good health and CMV-seropositive.

CDR3 loop: CASSSQRGGFTGELFF. CDR3 nucleotides: TGTGCCAGCAGCTCTCAGCGGGGGGGCTTCACCGGGGAGCTGTTTTTT. V and J are TRBV5-4 and TRBJ2-2; TRBD2 aligns across 10 bases. Germline-derived CDR1 and CDR2 are SGHNT and YYREEE (reference sequence). The CDR3 contains 16 residues. The junction had 6 bases not matched to a gene; V was cut back by 3 bases and J by 4 bases.

This chain links TRBV7-9 with TRBJ2-5, with a weak D call TRBD2 (5 bases). The germline gives CDR1 SEHNR, CDR2 FQNEAQ (reference sequence). The CDR3 is 14 amino acids. Trimming removed 5 bases from V and 2 bases from J, with 12 bases in between. In DNA, the CDR3 is TGTGCCAGCAGCGTAACTAGAGGGCAAGAGACCCAGTACTTC. Translating gives CASSVTRGQETQYF.

The chain carries TRBV10-3 and TRBJ2-7, with 10 bases matching TRBD1. The CDR3 contains 16 residues. The V segment lost 10 bases and the J segment 3 bases; nucleotides outside the gene matches: 15. CDR1 and CDR2 (germline): ENHRY, SYGVKD. The CDR3 DNA reads TGTGCCACCTGCGCCTTTGACAGGGGGCAGGTCTACGAGCAGTACTTC. Translating it yields CATCAFDRGQVYEQYF.

On this clone: A read error may produce the germline difference seen at one junction end. This chain uses TRBV7-9 with TRBJ1-2; unclear D gene. CDR3 length: 10 amino acids. Germline V gene data show CDR1 as SEHNR and CDR2 as FQNEAQ (reference sequence). In DNA form, the CDR3 reads TGTTCCAGCTCGGTGGATGGCTACACCTTC. Its protein is CSSSVDGYTF. The whole variable domain, remainder taken from reference TRBV7-9 and TRBJ1-2, is DTGVSQNPRHKITKRGQNVTFRCDPISEHNRLYWYRQTLGQGPEFLTYFQNEAQLEKSRLLSDRFSAERPKGSFSTLEIQRTEQGDSAMYLCSSSVDGYTFGSGTRLTVV.

This chain connects TRBV5-1 to TRBJ2-3, with TRBD2 identical over 12 bases. Germline CDR1 SGHRS, CDR2 YFSETQ. Trimming removed 4 bases from V and 5 bases from J; junction bases left unmatched: 8. The CDR3 sequence is 16 residues long. In DNA form, the CDR3 reads TGCGCCAGCAGCCCAATACTAGCGGGGGGTGGAGATACGCAGTATTTT. This translates into CASSPILAGGGDTQYF.

This chain joins TRBV18 and TRBJ1-1; D gene uncertain. The ends were cut back, 2 bases at V and 1 base at J, with 11 bases in the middle. The CDR3 loop spans 15 amino acids. Germline V CDR1 and CDR2: KGHSH, LQKENI. The CDR3 nucleotides read TGTGCCAGCTCACCATGGACTGGAAGGAACACTGAAGCTTTCTTT. Residues: CASSPWTGRNTEAFF.

The chain links TRBV21-1 to TRBJ2-1; the DNA was not compared with TRBD1, the D call given in the table. TRBV21-1 is annotated as a pseudogene. The CDR3 runs 16 residues. The CDR3 loop reads CASSKAVRAVYNEQFF. The CDR3 bases are TGTGCCAGCAGCAAAGCAGTCAGGGCTGTCTACAATGAGCAGTTCTTC.

The chain is built from TRBV29-1 and TRBJ1-2, with 8 bases fitting TRBD1. This CDR3 contains 15 residues. Per the germline V gene, CDR1 is SQVTM and CDR2 is ANQGSEA. V lost 7 bases and J lost 7; bases outside the gene matches: 17. DNA of the CDR3: TGCAGCGCTAACACACAGGGGGACAGCCTCTCTGGCTACACCTTC. This translates into CSANTQGDSLSGYTF. Drawing the rest from reference TRBV29-1 and TRBJ1-2, the complete variable domain is SAVISQKPSRDICQRGTSLTIQCQVDSQVTMMFWYRQQPGQSLTLIATANQGSEATYESGFVIDKFPISRPNLTFSTLTVSNMSPEDSSIYLCSANTQGDSLSGYTFGSGTRLTVV.

In this sample, this clone turned up a few times. The V call is TRBV6-5, the J call TRBJ2-1; D not resolved. Looked up from germline, CDR1 is MNHEY and CDR2 is SVGAGI. This CDR3 comprises 12 residues. Trimming shortened V by 2 bases and J by 7 bases, and 6 bases separated the two germline ends. Here the CDR3 DNA reads TGTGCCAGCAGTTACATCGGGAATGAGCAGTTCTTC. Translating it yields CASSYIGNEQFF.

The gene calls are TRBV6-1 and TRBJ2-5; weak D call: TRBD2 (6 bases). Deletions cut 8 bases from V and 4 bases from J, with 14 bases between. The germline gives CDR1 MNHNS, CDR2 SASEGT. CDR3 size: 13 residues. CDR3 region: CASGSAGRETQYF. The CDR3 DNA is TGTGCCAGCGGCTCAGCGGGCCGAGAGACCCAGTACTTC.

For this clone: One end of the junction fails to match germline, which may point to a read error. The identical CDR3 is also encoded by other nucleotide sequences in the sample. This rearrangement joins TRBV11-2 to TRBJ1-5; no clear D. This CDR3 comprises 13 residues. Germline CDR1 is SGHAT and CDR2 is FQNNGV. CDR3 sequence reads: CASSLDSRQPQHF. CDR3 DNA: TGTGCTAGCAGCTTAGATTCGCGGCAGCCCCAGCATTTT.

This clone is medium-sized in the sample. V usage is TRBV19 and J usage is TRBJ1-1, with D unresolved. Deletions cut 2 bases from V and 8 bases from J, with 9 bases between. This CDR3 is 12 amino acids long. CDR1 and CDR2 from the germline V gene are LNHDA and SQIVND (reference sequence). As DNA, the CDR3 is TGTGCCAGTAGTATATCTGGGAGGGAAGCTTTCTTT. Translating gives CASSISGREAFF.

The rearrangement links TRBV6-6 to TRBJ1-5; 8 positions match TRBD1. Unmatched junction bases numbered 11, after V lost 5 bases and J lost 5 bases. CDR3 length: 16 residues. Per the germline V gene, CDR1 is MNHNY and CDR2 is SVGAGI (reference sequence). CDR3 bases: TGTGCCAGCAGTCACCTCGGGACAGGCATTGATCAGCCCCAGCATTTT. Protein: CASSHLGTGIDQPQHF.

J is TRBJ2-7 and V is TRBV11-2; D possibly corresponds to TRBD1 (5 bases). The germline V gene has CDR1 SGHAT and CDR2 FQNNGV. Trimming pared 5 bases from V and 0 bases from J, leaving 8 bases between. The CDR3 has 13 amino acids. CDR3 protein: CASSETASYEQYF. In DNA form, the CDR3 reads TGTGCCAGCAGCGAGACAGCCTCCTACGAGCAGTACTTC.

The chain couples TRBV6-1 to TRBJ1-1, with D maybe TRBD1 (5 bases). V was trimmed by 3 bases and J by 4 bases, leaving 12 bases between them. Per germline, CDR1 MNHNS and CDR2 SASEGT. This CDR3 is built from 14 residues. The CDR3 reads CASSDQSGRTEAFF. CDR3 nucleotide sequence: TGTGCCAGCAGTGACCAGTCAGGGCGCACTGAAGCTTTCTTT.

Details on this clone: Compared with germline, one end of the junction differs, possibly owing to a read error. The CDR3 sequence is CSSSPRQKFYEQYF. The DNA of the CDR3 is TGTTCCAGCAGCCCCCGACAGAAATTCTACGAGCAGTACTTC. The chain uses TRBV7-9 and TRBJ2-7; possibly TRBD1 for D (5 bases). Germline CDR1 SEHNR, CDR2 FQNEAQ (reference sequence). The CDR3 runs 14 residues.

The gene calls are TRBV6-5 and TRBJ2-7, with D unresolved. CDR1 and CDR2 (germline): MNHEY, SVGAGI. The CDR3 runs to 12 residues. V lost 7 bases and J 2 bases, leaving 9 bases between the germline ends. CDR3 residues: CASMARTYEQYF. CDR3 bases: TGTGCCAGCATGGCCAGAACCTACGAGCAGTACTTC.